In this sample, the clone carrying this T cell receptor (beta chain) turned up a few times. No antigen is known for it. This entry belongs to a study of OX40 agonist ivuxolimab in advanced cancers. The timepoints at which blood was sampled were baseline, cycle 4 day 1, and cycle 7 day 1. Study-wide results and limits: Among the least clonally expanded were partial responders at 0.1-3.0 mg/kg. The study did not work out the antigen specificity of the expanded peripheral T cells.

V lost 2 bases and J lost 3; bases outside the gene matches: 11. Germline V gene lookup returns CDR1 SGHVS and CDR2 FNYEAQ. This CDR3 is built from 18 residues. Method: immunoSEQ multiplex PCR; TCRdb's copy keeps in-frame clones and lacks some. The sample shows some 83,000 clones, approximately 86% of them seen only once. The sequences come from CD4+ or CD8+ T cells sorted from blood, collected in a trial of the OX40 agonist ivuxolimab. The chain is built from TRBV7-6 and TRBJ2-3; 10 bases map to TRBD1. The TCR sequence derives from an adult with an advanced solid tumor such as melanoma, head and neck, liver or kidney cancer. The CDR3 protein is CASSLYQGTGVTTDTQYF. DNA of the CDR3: TGTGCCAGCAGCTTATATCAGGGGACAGGGGTTACGACAGATACGCAGTATTTT.